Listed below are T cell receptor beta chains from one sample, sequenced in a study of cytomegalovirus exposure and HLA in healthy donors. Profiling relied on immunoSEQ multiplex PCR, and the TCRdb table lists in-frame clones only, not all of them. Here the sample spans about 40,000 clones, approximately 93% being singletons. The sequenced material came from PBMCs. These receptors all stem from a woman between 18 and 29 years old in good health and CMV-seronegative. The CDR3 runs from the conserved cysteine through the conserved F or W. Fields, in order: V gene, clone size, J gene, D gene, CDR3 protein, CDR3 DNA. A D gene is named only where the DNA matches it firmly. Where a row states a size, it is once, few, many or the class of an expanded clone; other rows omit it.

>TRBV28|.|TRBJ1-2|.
CASSPYPRDNVNYGYTF
TGTGCCAGCAGTCCCTATCCCCGGGACAACGTCAACTATGGCTACACCTTC
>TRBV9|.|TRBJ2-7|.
CASSVGDSLTYEQYF
TGTGCCAGCAGCGTAGGGGACTCCTTAACCTACGAGCAGTACTTC
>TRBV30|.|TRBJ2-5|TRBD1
CAWSTGGSTEPLWTQYF
TGTGCCTGGAGTACAGGGGGGTCGACAGAGCCTCTGTGGACCCAGTACTTC
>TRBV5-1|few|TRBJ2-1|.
CASSLEQAYNEQFF
TGCGCCAGCAGCTTGGAACAGGCCTACAATGAGCAGTTCTTC
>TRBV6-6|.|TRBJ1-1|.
CASSYPGQNTEAFF
TGTGCCAGCAGTTATCCTGGGCAGAACACTGAAGCTTTCTTT
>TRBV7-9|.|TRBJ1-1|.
CASIEVNTEAFF
TGTGCCAGCATAGAGGTGAACACTGAAGCTTTCTTT
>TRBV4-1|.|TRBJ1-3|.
CASSQEILVGGLSGNTIYF
TGCGCCAGCAGCCAGGAAATCTTGGTGGGAGGGCTCTCTGGAAACACCATATATTTT
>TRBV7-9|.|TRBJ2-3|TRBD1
CAVGQGAPTDTQYF
TGTGCCGTGGGACAGGGGGCACCCACCGATACGCAGTATTTT
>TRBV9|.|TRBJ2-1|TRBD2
CASSQGSLWGGGQVYNEQFF
TGTGCCAGCAGCCAAGGAAGTCTCTGGGGGGGAGGGCAGGTTTACAATGAGCAGTTCTTC
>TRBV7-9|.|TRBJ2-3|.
CASSFVGTSTDTQYF
TGTGCCAGCAGCTTTGTCGGGACAAGCACAGATACGCAGTATTTT
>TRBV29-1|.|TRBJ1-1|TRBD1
CSVDFGARTGLRNTEAFF
TGCAGCGTTGATTTTGGAGCACGGACAGGCCTACGGAACACTGAAGCTTTCTTT
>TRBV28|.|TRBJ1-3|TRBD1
CASSPGTGAGNTIYF
TGTGCCAGCAGTCCGGGGACAGGGGCCGGAAACACCATATATTTT
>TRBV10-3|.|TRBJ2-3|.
CAIRAGESSTDTQYF
TGTGCCATCAGGGCGGGCGAATCTAGCACAGATACGCAGTATTTT
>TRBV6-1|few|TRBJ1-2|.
CASSESQGNYGYTF
TGTGCCAGCAGTGAGTCACAGGGTAACTATGGCTACACCTTC
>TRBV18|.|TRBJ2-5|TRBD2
CASSRLAGQETQYF
TGTGCCAGCTCACGACTAGCGGGGCAAGAGACCCAGTACTTC
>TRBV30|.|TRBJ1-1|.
CAWSVTSRGTEAFF
TGTGCCTGGAGTGTAACCAGCAGGGGAACTGAAGCTTTCTTT
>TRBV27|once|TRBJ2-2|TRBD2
CASSLGAGGVELFF
TGTGCCAGCAGTTTGGGAGCGGGAGGCGTGGAGCTGTTTTTT